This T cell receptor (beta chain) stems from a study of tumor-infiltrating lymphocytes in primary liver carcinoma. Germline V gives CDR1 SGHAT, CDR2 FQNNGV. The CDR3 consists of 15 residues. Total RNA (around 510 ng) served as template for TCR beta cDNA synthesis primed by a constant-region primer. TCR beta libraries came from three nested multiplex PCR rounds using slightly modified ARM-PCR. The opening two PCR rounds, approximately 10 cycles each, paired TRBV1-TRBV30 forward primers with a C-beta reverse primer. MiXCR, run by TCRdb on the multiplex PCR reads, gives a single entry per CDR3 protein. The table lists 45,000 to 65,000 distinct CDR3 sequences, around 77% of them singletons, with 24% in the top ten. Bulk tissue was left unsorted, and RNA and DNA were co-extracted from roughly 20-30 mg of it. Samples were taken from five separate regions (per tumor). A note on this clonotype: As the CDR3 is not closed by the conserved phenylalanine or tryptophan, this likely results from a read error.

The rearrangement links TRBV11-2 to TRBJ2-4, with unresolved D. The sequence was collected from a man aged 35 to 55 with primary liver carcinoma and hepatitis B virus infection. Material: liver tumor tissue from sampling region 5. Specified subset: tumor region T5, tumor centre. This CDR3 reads CASITSAVAKNIQYY. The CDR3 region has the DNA TGTGCTAGCATCACTTCGGCGGTGGCCAAAAACATTCAGTACTAC.